The 9 T cell receptor beta chains reported below all come from one sample, sequenced in a study of shared clonotypes between healthy human individuals. Profiling relied on immunoSEQ multiplex PCR, and the TCRdb table lists in-frame clones only, not all of them. The sample includes some 1.1 million clones, about 80% of them seen just once. Sequenced input: memory CD4+ T cells from PBMCs. This sample's subset: CD45RA-negative fraction. These receptors all stem from a man younger than 30 in good health. Some clones in this sample may be carry-over from other donors' samples.

The chain joins TRBV2 to TRBJ2-2; 8 bases line up with TRBD2. Germline lookup yields CDR1 SNHLY and CDR2 FYNNEI. V dropped 8 bases and J dropped 0; count of bases not matched to a gene: 5. The CDR3 sequence is 15 residues long. The CDR3 sequence: CASRPAGANTGELFF. The CDR3 DNA is TGTGCCAGCCGCCCAGCGGGAGCGAACACCGGGGAGCTGTTTTTT.

This clone was counted between two and nine times. The chain is built from TRBV27 and TRBJ2-3; TRBD2 aligns across 7 bases. CDR1 and CDR2 from the germline V gene are MNHEY and SMNVEV (reference sequence). The CDR3 totals 15 residues. Losses at the gene ends were 2 bases for V and 2 bases for J; bases not matched to a gene: 4. In nucleotides, the CDR3 is TGTGCCAGCAGTTTACTAGCGGAGTTCACAGATACGCAGTATTTT. It encodes CASSLLAEFTDTQYF.

The chain has TRBV11-2 and TRBJ2-3, with D perhaps TRBD2 (5 bases). The CDR3 length is 15 residues. Trimming cost V 0 bases and J 4 bases, with 11 bases left between them. Germline V lookup: CDR1 SGHAT, CDR2 FQNNGV. CDR3: CASSLEVGVADTQYF. The CDR3, as DNA: TGTGCCAGCAGCTTAGAGGTGGGAGTCGCAGATACGCAGTATTTT.

This clone was counted a single time. This chain connects TRBV6-5 to TRBJ2-7; no definite D call. The length of the CDR3 is 15 residues. Germline lookup yields CDR1 MNHEY and CDR2 SVGAGI. The V gene lost 9 bases and the J gene lost 2 bases, with 20 bases spanning the gap. The CDR3 sequence: CASRSDSLGTYEQYF. CDR3 nucleotides: TGTGCCAGTAGGTCCGATAGCCTGGGGACCTACGAGCAGTACTTC.

This clone was detected only once. CDR3 sequence (DNA): TGTGCCAGCAGCTTCGGGCCCCTCGAGCAGCCCCAGCATTTT. It is translated as CASSFGPLEQPQHF. The chain carries TRBV7-2 and TRBJ1-5; D is unresolved. Germline V lookup: CDR1 SGHTA, CDR2 FQGNSA. This CDR3 is built from 14 residues. Trimming shortened V by 3 bases and J by 7 bases, and 13 bases separated the two germline ends.

V is TRBV18 and J is TRBJ2-7, with D possibly TRBD2 on 5 matching bases. The CDR3 is 14 residues long. Trimming removed 5 bases from V and 2 bases from J, with 13 bases in between. Germline V gives CDR1 KGHSH, CDR2 LQKENI. DNA for the CDR3: TGTGCCAGCTCATTGGGAGTCTCAACCTACGAGCAGTACTTC. Its protein product is CASSLGVSTYEQYF.

The chain combines TRBV29-1 with TRBJ1-3; tentatively, D is TRBD1 (5 bases). Trimming took 4 bases from V and 0 from J, leaving 7 bases between them. Germline CDR1 reads SQVTM; CDR2 reads ANQGSEA. The CDR3 sequence is 13 residues long. The CDR3 protein is CSVVRGSGNTIYF. The CDR3 bases are TGCAGCGTTGTAAGGGGCTCTGGAAACACCATATATTTT.

V gene TRBV28 combines with J gene TRBJ2-7, with 9 bases fitting TRBD2. The germline V gene has CDR1 MDHEN and CDR2 SYDVKM. The CDR3 covers 14 residues. J gave up 2 bases and V 6 bases, and 5 bases lay outside the gene matches. In nucleotides, the CDR3 is TGTGCCAGCAGCATTAGCGGGAGTACCTACGAGCAGTACTTC. As protein: CASSISGSTYEQYF.

This clone was detected only a few times. This rearrangement joins TRBV11-2 to TRBJ2-7, with 9 nucleotides matching TRBD2. Germline V gene lookup returns CDR1 SGHAT and CDR2 FQNNGV. The CDR3 is 17 amino acids. The trim removed 4 bases at V and 1 base at J, leaving 11 bases unmatched. CDR3: CASSSIQGTSRSYEQYF. In nucleotides, the CDR3 is TGTGCCAGCAGCTCCATCCAGGGGACTAGCAGATCCTACGAGCAGTACTTC. Drawing the rest from reference TRBV11-2 and TRBJ2-7, the complete variable domain is EAGVAQSPRYKIIEKRQSVAFWCNPISGHATLYWYQQILGQGPKLLIQFQNNGVVDDSQLPKDRFSAERLKGVDSTLKIQPAKLEDSAVYLCASSSIQGTSRSYEQYFGPGTRLTVT.